The 7 T cell receptor beta chains in this list originate from one sample, sequenced in a study of cytomegalovirus exposure and HLA in healthy donors. In the PCR, 60 Vbeta and 13 Jbeta primers were used. TCRdb's table, derived via immunoSEQ multiplex PCR, lists solely in-frame clones and lacks some. The sample has around 98,000 clones, around 68% seen once. The sequenced sample consisted of PBMCs. All receptors come from a man in his fifties in good health and CMV-seronegative.

The chain links TRBV19 to TRBJ2-1, with D maybe TRBD2 (5 bases). CDR1 and CDR2 (germline): LNHDA, SQIVND (reference sequence). The CDR3 length is 15 residues. Between the trimmed V and J ends, which lost 6 bases and 0 bases, there was a span of 12 bases. This CDR3 reads CASRLDGDSYNEQFF. DNA for the CDR3: TGTGCCAGTAGACTTGACGGGGACTCCTACAATGAGCAGTTCTTC.

The rearrangement joins TRBV18 to TRBJ2-4; TRBD1 might be the D (6 bases). Germline assignment: CDR1 KGHSH and CDR2 LQKENI. V was pared by 6 bases and J by 3 bases, with 24 bases between. This CDR3 has 18 residues. CDR3 sequence (DNA): TGTGCCAGCTCCCAATGGGGTCCAGGGGCTTCTAGCAAAAACATTCAGTACTTC. Its translation: CASSQWGPGASSKNIQYF.

This clone has just one count. CDR3 nucleotides: TGTGCCAGCAGCCAACGACTAGCGGCTATATACGAGCAGTACTTC. It specifies CASSQRLAAIYEQYF. This sequence joins TRBV4-2 and TRBJ2-5; 9 bases fit TRBD2. TRBJ2-7 matches the DNA end more closely, so the J call is doubtful. The CDR3 totals 15 residues. Germline-derived CDR1 and CDR2 are LGHNA and YNFKEQ.

This clone was recorded a few times. The chain couples TRBV6-1 to TRBJ2-3; D uncertain. The CDR3 sequence is 12 residues long. CDR1 MNHNS and CDR2 SASEGT come from the germline V gene. V was cut by 5 bases and J by 5 bases, with 8 bases left in between. In DNA, the CDR3 is TGTGCCAGCAGTTCATACTTAGATACGCAGTATTTT. Translated: CASSSYLDTQYF.

The chain uses TRBV6-1 and TRBJ1-1, with a possible D match to TRBD1 (5 bases). Trimming removed 5 bases at V and 4 bases at J, with 8 bases between. Looked up from germline, CDR1 is MNHNS and CDR2 is SASEGT. CDR3 length: 12 amino acids. The CDR3 is CASSPGGTEAFF. CDR3 nucleotides: TGTGCCAGCAGTCCCGGGGGCACTGAAGCTTTCTTT.

The chain couples TRBV19 to TRBJ1-6; 9 nucleotides align to TRBD1. The CDR3 contains 16 residues. Losses at the gene ends were 4 bases for V and 5 bases for J; bases not matched to a gene: 6. Germline loops: CDR1 LNHDA, CDR2 SQIVND (reference sequence). The CDR3 DNA reads TGTGCCAGTAGTAGGGGGAGGGACAGGGATAATTCACCCCTCCACTTT. This encodes CASSRGRDRDNSPLHF.

This sequence joins TRBV10-1 and TRBJ2-3, with 12 bases matching TRBD2. The ends lost 6 bases at V and 5 bases at J; junction bases unmatched: 9. The length of the CDR3 is 16 residues. Germline V CDR1 and CDR2: WNHNN, SYGVQD (reference sequence). CDR3: CASSDPLAGGVDTQYF. CDR3 bases: TGCGCCAGCAGCGACCCGCTAGCGGGAGGGGTAGATACGCAGTATTTT.